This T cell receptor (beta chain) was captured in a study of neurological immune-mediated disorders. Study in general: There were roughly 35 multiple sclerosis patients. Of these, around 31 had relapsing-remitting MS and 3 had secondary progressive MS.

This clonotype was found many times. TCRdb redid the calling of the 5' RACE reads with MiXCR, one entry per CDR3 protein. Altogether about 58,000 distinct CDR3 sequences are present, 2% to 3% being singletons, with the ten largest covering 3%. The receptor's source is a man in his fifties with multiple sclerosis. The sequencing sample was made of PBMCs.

The CDR3 nucleotides read TGCAGTGCTAGCGGGCTAGCGGGGCCACTAAACAACGAGCAGTACTTC. Translating gives CSASGLAGPLNNEQYF. The gene calls are TRBV20-1 and TRBJ2-7; 9 bases line up with TRBD2. Germline V gives CDR1 DFQATT, CDR2 SNEGSKA (reference sequence). The CDR3 covers 16 residues. J gave up 5 bases and V 3 bases, and 14 bases lay outside the gene matches.